Given below is one T cell receptor (beta chain) in context. Its antigen specificity is not known. Base qualities are not at hand, and no much larger clone is one base apart. The data stem from a study of T cell changes during pregnancy in multiple sclerosis (dated by TCRdb to between 2018 and 2021). The study in broad terms: The study examined how the T cell repertoire changed over the course of pregnancy in women with multiple sclerosis.

CDR1 and CDR2, looked up from the germline V gene, are SGHRS and YFSETQ. The junction carries 10 bases between V and J, which are trimmed by 6 bases and 3 bases respectively. The CDR3 sequence holds 14 residues, the cysteine and phenylalanine included. CDR3 DNA only is kept here, 42 bases in frame from base 1. Receptor amplification or capture employed the immunoSEQ multiplex PCR assay. TCRdb retrieved this table from immuneACCESS and kept in-frame rearrangements only. Not all clones are present; in checked studies, unresolved V genes account for under half, and no reason is known for the remainder. Within this sample are 64,000 or so clones, with around 92% of them counted one time only. The ten largest clones represent about 2.5% of the sample.

The chain couples TRBV5-1 to TRBJ1-6; the D gene is possibly TRBD1, with 6 bases matching. The clonotype comes from a female donor with multiple sclerosis, enrolled in a pregnancy study. The starting material was peripheral blood, obtained in the first trimester of pregnancy. CDR3 loop: CASKRTDYNSPLHF. The base sequence is TGCGCCAGCAAAAGGACAGACTATAATTCACCCCTCCACTTT.